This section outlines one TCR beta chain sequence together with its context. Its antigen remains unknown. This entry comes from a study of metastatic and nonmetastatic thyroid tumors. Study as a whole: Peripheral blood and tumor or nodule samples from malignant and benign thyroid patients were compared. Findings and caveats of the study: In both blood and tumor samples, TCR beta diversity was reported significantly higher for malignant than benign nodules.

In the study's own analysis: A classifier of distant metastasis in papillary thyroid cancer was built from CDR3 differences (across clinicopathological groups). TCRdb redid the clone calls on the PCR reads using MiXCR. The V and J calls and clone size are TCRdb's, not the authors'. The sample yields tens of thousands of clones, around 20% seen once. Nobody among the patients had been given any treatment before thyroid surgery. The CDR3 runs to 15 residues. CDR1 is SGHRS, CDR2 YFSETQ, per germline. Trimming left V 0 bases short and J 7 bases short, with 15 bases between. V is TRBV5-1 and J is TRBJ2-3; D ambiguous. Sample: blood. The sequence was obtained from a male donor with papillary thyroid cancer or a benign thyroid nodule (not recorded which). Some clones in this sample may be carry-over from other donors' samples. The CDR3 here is CASSLAYTHGYTQYF. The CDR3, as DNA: TGCGCCAGCAGCTTGGCCTACACCCATGGATATACGCAGTATTTT.